Following are 5 T cell receptor beta chains from one sample sequenced in a study of beta chain features in type 1 diabetes. These receptors' targets are unknown. General study findings and limits: There was a moderate but significant shortening of TCRB CDR3s in all four CD4+ subsets of Type 1 diabetes patients.

Expressed TCRB transcripts were sequenced after all isolated RNA was converted to cDNA. TCRdb's table, derived via immunoSEQ multiplex PCR, lists solely in-frame clones and lacks some. The sample has 640,000 or so clones, 11% to 15% seen once; the top ten hold 0.035% to 0.045%. Material for sequencing was naive CD4+ T cells from blood. All receptors derive from a man aged 18 to 29 with type 1 diabetes.

This clone turned up a few times. The chain carries TRBV7-9 and TRBJ2-5; 7 bases fit TRBD1. Looked up from germline, CDR1 is SEHNR and CDR2 is FQNEAQ (reference sequence). The J segment lost 7 bases and the V segment lost 6 bases, leaving 11 bases of the junction unmatched. The CDR3 is 14 residues long. The CDR3 reads CASSSPIGGVTQYF. The CDR3 DNA sequence: TGTGCCAGCAGTTCCCCAATAGGGGGCGTGACCCAGTACTTC.

A few counts support this clone. The V gene is TRBV14, the J gene TRBJ1-1; D is uncertain. CDR3 length: 14 amino acids. Deletions cut 4 bases from V and 4 bases from J, with 13 bases between. Germline CDR1 is SGHDN and CDR2 is FVKESK. The chain's CDR3 is CASSLLTVLTEAFF. The CDR3, as DNA: TGTGCCAGCAGCCTCCTGACCGTTCTCACTGAAGCTTTCTTT. The full variable domain, in which reference TRBV14 and TRBJ1-1 provide the parts outside the CDR3, is EAGVTQFPSHSVIEKGQTVTLRCDPISGHDNLYWYRRVMGKEIKFLLHFVKESKQDESGMPNNRFLAERTGGTYSTLKVQPAELEDSGVYFCASSLLTVLTEAFFGQGTRLTVV.

This clone was detected only a few times. The V and J genes are TRBV30 and TRBJ1-6; 9 nucleotides agree with TRBD1. Unmatched junction bases numbered 4, after V lost 5 bases and J lost 8 bases. CDR3 length: 13 residues. Germline CDR1 and CDR2: GTSNPN and SVGIG (reference sequence). Here the CDR3 reads CAWSGTGYSPLHF. The CDR3 DNA reads as TGTGCCTGGTCCGGGACAGGGTATTCACCCCTCCACTTT.

In the case of this clone: The sample holds other DNA sequences that translate to the same CDR3. The chain couples TRBV7-9 to TRBJ2-7; TRBD1 is a possible D gene (5 bases). Germline-derived CDR1 and CDR2 are SEHNR and FQNEAQ (reference sequence). Trimming took 1 base from V and 4 from J, leaving 11 bases between them. The CDR3 has 14 residues. The CDR3 region is CASSLGQGGYEQYF. CDR3 DNA sequence: TGTGCCAGCAGCTTAGGGCAGGGCGGTTACGAGCAGTACTTC.

The rearrangement uses TRBV7-9 and TRBJ2-7; TRBD2 might be the D (6 bases). V dropped 4 bases and J dropped 4 bases, with 17 bases sitting between them. The CDR3 extends over 15 amino acids. Germline lookup yields CDR1 SEHNR and CDR2 FQNEAQ (reference sequence). The CDR3 coding sequence is TGTGCCAGCAGCTCAGAACCGGGTCGGGAGTACGAGCAGTACTTC. Amino acid sequence: CASSSEPGREYEQYF.